This paragraph reports one TCR beta chain. Its antigen is still unknown. No base quality information exists; no much larger clone differs at one position. The entry originates in a study of blood T cell repertoires in COVID-19 (TCRdb year 2020). Broadly, across the study: Samples from collaborators originated in the United States, Italy and Spain and spanned both the acute and convalescent phases of COVID-19. The prospective study material was composed of cDNA or gDNA derived from T cells, B-cell-depleted T cells, or PBMCs. Deeply sampled blood TCRbeta repertoires from subjects exposed to, actively infected with, or recovered from COVID-19 were included in the dataset. The repertoires were released in a freely available public database intended as a resource for research on the immune response to SARS-CoV-2. Samples came from the ongoing ImmuneRACE study (first 160 participants) plus 1,254 subjects from 6 global collaborators. Nearly every sample came with metadata listing a de-identified subject ID, COVID-19 status, age in years and sex. Where available, HLA class I and class II types were taken from metadata supplied by the sample provider and were not determined by assay-based typing. Points the paper makes about the study in general: Clinical and demographic metadata were provided uncurated, with the amount varying by source and participant.

CDR1 and CDR2, per the germline V gene (reference sequence), are LNHDA and SQIVND. The CDR3 holds 15 amino acids from the cysteine to the phenylalanine. Here the CDR3 DNA is all that survives: 45 bases in frame from base 1. V loses 6 bases, J loses 0 bases, and the germline ends lie 12 bases apart. The immunoSEQ Assay, a bias-controlled multiplex PCR, was used to amplify TCRbeta CDR3 regions from genomic DNA. The source study handled its data this way. The number of nucleated cells in each sample was estimated by amplification of reference gene primers within the assay. To quantify the absolute abundance of each unique TCRbeta CDR3 rearrangement, sequence reads were collapsed and filtered. For each sample, productive Simpson clonality was calculated as the square root of Simpson's diversity index across productive rearrangements. The table comes from immuneACCESS by way of TCRdb, which keeps in-frame sequences with V and J called. Part of the clones is missing from these tables; in studies checked, under half for an unresolved V gene and the rest for unknown reasons. That table is the source of V, J and clone size, and D and trimming were worked out from the DNA. This sample holds 190,000 or so clones; around four fifths were observed only once. The top ten clonotypes cover approximately 2.9% of the sample.

The collaborating institutions used their own protocols to collect whole blood in K2EDTA tubes. For TCRbeta analysis, collaborators shipped samples in one of three forms: frozen whole blood, isolated PBMCs, or DNA extracted from either of those sample types. The chain joins TRBV19 to TRBJ1-3, with the D gene call left open. This TCR came from a man aged 45-65 years with active or convalescent COVID-19. The sequenced material came from peripheral blood. CDR3 region: CASSPAPSSGNTIYF. The DNA sequence is TGTGCCAGTAGCCCCGCACCCAGCTCTGGAAACACCATATATTTT.